This T cell receptor beta chain derives from a study of blood T cells in healthy people across ages. Looking at the study overall: Capture by template switching was about one barcoded beta molecule per two T cells. Whole-study findings and limits: From one million sequenced T cells, diversity estimates were lower bounds.

Germline loops: CDR1 DFQATT, CDR2 SNEGSKA (reference sequence). The CDR3 length is 14 residues. V lost 6 bases and J lost 2; bases outside the gene matches: 8. The second PCR ran about 7 to 12 cycles with a sample-barcoded 5' primer and J-beta primers. From the 5' RACE reads, TCRdb called clonotypes with MiXCR, one entry per CDR3 protein. The data contain about 640,000 distinct CDR3 sequences, under 70% of them singletons. Concerning this clonotype itself: The target antigen is unknown.

The material sequenced was blood. The chain has TRBV20-1 and TRBJ2-3; 7 bases are shared with TRBD2. This TCR came from a man in his 60s in good health. The CDR3: CSATSKGFTDTQYF. The CDR3 nucleotides read TGCAGTGCGACTAGCAAGGGGTTCACAGATACGCAGTATTTT.